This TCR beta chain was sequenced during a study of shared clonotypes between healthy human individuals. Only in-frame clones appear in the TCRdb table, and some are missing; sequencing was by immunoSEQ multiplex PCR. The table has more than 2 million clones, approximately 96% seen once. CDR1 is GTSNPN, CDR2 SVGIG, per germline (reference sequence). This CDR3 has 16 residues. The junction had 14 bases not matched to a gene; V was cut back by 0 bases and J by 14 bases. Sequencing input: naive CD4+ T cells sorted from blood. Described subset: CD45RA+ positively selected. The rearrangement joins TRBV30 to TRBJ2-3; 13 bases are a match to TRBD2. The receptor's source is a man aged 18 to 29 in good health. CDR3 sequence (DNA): TGTGCCTGGAGTGTACAATCTGGACTAGCGGGAGCTCGTGGGTATTTT. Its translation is CAWSVQSGLAGARGYF.